This entry describes one TCR beta chain. Its antigen remains unknown. The repertoire was sequenced with immunoSEQ multiplex PCR; TCRdb's copy has only in-frame clones and lacks some. The profile shows about 130,000 clones, 89% of them singletons. These data come from a study of cytomegalovirus exposure and HLA in healthy donors. Study-wide context: The 95 to 150 validation repertoires were produced on the same platform as the 720 or so repertoires of the first cohort. This was reported in a later analysis. General observations from the study: Investigators reported over 150 TCR beta chains as tied to cytomegalovirus.

The CDR3 loop spans 15 amino acids. Germline-derived CDR1 and CDR2 are SGHTA and FQGNSA. V lost 1 base and J 5 bases, leaving 14 bases between the germline ends. The TCR originated in a woman aged 18-29 years in good health and CMV-seropositive. Sample: PBMCs. The chain carries TRBV7-2 and TRBJ1-2, with TRBD1 as a possible D gene (5 bases). The CDR3 nucleotides read TGTGCCAGCAGCTTAGATCAGGGAATGGGATATGGCTACACCTTC. Protein product: CASSLDQGMGYGYTF.